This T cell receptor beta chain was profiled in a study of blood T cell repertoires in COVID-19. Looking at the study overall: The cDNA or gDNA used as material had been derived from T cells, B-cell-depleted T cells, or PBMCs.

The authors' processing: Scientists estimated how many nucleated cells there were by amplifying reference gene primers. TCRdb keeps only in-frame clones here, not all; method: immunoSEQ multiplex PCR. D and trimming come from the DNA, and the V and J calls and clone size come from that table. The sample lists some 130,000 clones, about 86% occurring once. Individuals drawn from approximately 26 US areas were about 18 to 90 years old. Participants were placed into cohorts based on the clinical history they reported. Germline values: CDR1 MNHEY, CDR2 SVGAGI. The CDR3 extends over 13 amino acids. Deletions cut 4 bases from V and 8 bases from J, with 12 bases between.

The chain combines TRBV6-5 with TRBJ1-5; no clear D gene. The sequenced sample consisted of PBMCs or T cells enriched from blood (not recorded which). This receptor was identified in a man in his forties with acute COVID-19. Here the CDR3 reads CASSSLPGEPQHF. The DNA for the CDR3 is TGTGCCAGCAGTTCACTCCCGGGAGAGCCCCAGCATTTT.